Below, 19 T cell receptor beta chains from the same sample are listed, as sequenced in a study of blood T cell repertoires in COVID-19. TCRdb's copy holds only in-frame clones and misses some; the assay was immunoSEQ multiplex PCR. The repertoire has 150,000 to 200,000 clones, about 89% of them found once; the top ten carry approximately 2.7%. Sequencing was carried out using peripheral blood. These receptors all stem from a man aged 35-49 years with active or convalescent COVID-19.

J is TRBJ1-1 and V is TRBV15; the match to TRBD1 covers 7 bases. CDR1 and CDR2 (germline): LNHNV, YYDKDF (reference sequence). The CDR3 runs to 17 residues. J lost 2 bases, V lost 1 base, and 10 bases had no gene match. The CDR3 spells CATSRALGTDTNTEAFF. The CDR3 region has the DNA TGTGCCACCAGCAGAGCTCTAGGGACAGACACCAACACTGAAGCTTTCTTT.

This chain links TRBV6-5 with TRBJ2-7; 7 bases line up with TRBD2. Germline V gives CDR1 MNHEY, CDR2 SVGAGI. J lost 2 bases, V lost 10 bases, and 5 bases had no gene match. CDR3 length: 12 amino acids. The CDR3 here is CATGGRTYEQYF. DNA of the CDR3: TGTGCCACGGGGGGACGTACCTACGAGCAGTACTTC.

The chain combines TRBV5-6 with TRBJ1-2, with 9 nucleotides matching TRBD1. J was trimmed by 6 bases and V by 4 bases; bases with no gene match: 7. Germline-derived CDR1 and CDR2 are SGHDT and YYEEEE. The CDR3 is 14 residues long. CDR3 nucleotide sequence: TGTGCCAGCAGCCAAGAACAGGGGGCAGATGGCTACACCTTC. Protein sequence: CASSQEQGADGYTF.

V usage is TRBV5-1 and J usage is TRBJ2-1, with 9 bases fitting TRBD1. The CDR3 totals 16 residues. The germline CDR1 and CDR2 sequences are SGHRS and YFSETQ. Germline trimming cut 3 bases from V and 12 bases from J; bases unmatched to any gene: 16. The CDR3 coding sequence is TGCGCCAGCAGCTGGATCGGGACAGGGATCAATCGGCGGCAGTTCTTC. This codes for CASSWIGTGINRRQFF.

The genes are TRBV27 and TRBJ2-3, with D possibly being TRBD2 (5 bases). The length of the CDR3 is 14 residues. V lost 4 bases and J 3 bases, leaving 11 bases between the germline ends. Germline V CDR1 and CDR2: MNHEY, SMNVEV (reference sequence). The CDR3 DNA sequence: TGTGCCAGCAGTTCCCGGGGAAGTACAGATACGCAGTATTTT. It specifies CASSSRGSTDTQYF.

The chain has TRBV5-4 and TRBJ1-6, with D possibly being TRBD1 (5 bases). Trimming took off 0 bases at V and 8 bases at J, with 18 bases between the two ends. Germline assignment: CDR1 SGHNT and CDR2 YYREEE (reference sequence). The CDR3 length is 17 residues. For the CDR3, the DNA is TGTGCCAGCAGCTTGGTCCAGGGAAGTAGAGACGATTCACCCCTCCACTTT. Its translation is CASSLVQGSRDDSPLHF.

The V and J genes are TRBV28 and TRBJ1-2; 7 positions match TRBD1. With 8 bases clipped from V and 8 bases from J, the junction kept 8 bases outside the gene matches. CDR1 is MDHEN, CDR2 SYDVKM, per germline. The CDR3 covers 12 residues. The CDR3 nucleotides are TGTGCCAGCTCTACAGGGGTTGGCGGCTACACCTTC. Residues: CASSTGVGGYTF.

This sequence joins TRBV27 and TRBJ1-2; D gene unclear. V was shortened by 0 bases and J by 8 bases, with 10 bases between the two germline ends. The CDR3 runs 13 residues. The germline CDR1 and CDR2 sequences are MNHEY and SMNVEV (reference sequence). The CDR3 nucleotides read TGTGCCAGCAGTTTATCGGGAGGAGGAGGCTACACCTTC. It specifies CASSLSGGGGYTF.

The sample holds a few counts of this clone. The rearrangement links TRBV5-1 to TRBJ1-6, with D tentatively TRBD1 (5 bases). Trimming pared 0 bases from V and 7 bases from J, leaving 8 bases between. This CDR3 has 14 residues. Germline CDR1 and CDR2: SGHRS and YFSETQ. This CDR3 is CASSLGGGNSPLHF. CDR3 DNA sequence: TGCGCCAGCAGCTTGGGCGGGGGAAATTCACCCCTCCACTTT.

CDR3: CASGLQRQGAINYGYTF. The CDR3 DNA is TGTGCTAGTGGTTTGCAACGCCAGGGGGCAATTAACTATGGCTACACCTTC. The chain recombines TRBV12-5 with TRBJ1-2; TRBD1 matches 8 bases. The CDR3 sequence is 17 residues long. V lost 2 bases and J lost 1; bases outside the gene matches: 9. CDR1 LGHNT and CDR2 FRNRAP come from the germline V gene.

V is TRBV7-9 and J is TRBJ2-7; tentatively, D is TRBD1 (6 bases). In germline, CDR1 is SEHNR, CDR2 FQNEAQ (reference sequence). Trimming shortened V by 7 bases and J by 4 bases, and 14 bases separated the two germline ends. This CDR3 has 13 amino acids. DNA of the CDR3: TGTGCCAGCACTCCTAGGACAGCTTACGAGCAGTACTTC. Encoded protein: CASTPRTAYEQYF.

V usage is TRBV10-3 and J usage is TRBJ2-5, with 9 bases matching TRBD1. Germline V gene data show CDR1 as ENHRY and CDR2 as SYGVKD. With 7 bases clipped from V and 5 bases from J, the junction kept 20 bases outside the gene matches. This CDR3 region has 18 residues. This CDR3 is CAITPRTGDVCAWETQYF. CDR3 in DNA: TGTGCCATCACCCCGCGGACAGGGGACGTCTGTGCATGGGAGACCCAGTACTTC.

The rearrangement links TRBV7-2 to TRBJ2-7; 11 nucleotides align to TRBD1. Germline V lookup: CDR1 SGHTA, CDR2 FQGNSA. This CDR3 has 16 residues. The ends lost 1 base at V and 6 bases at J; junction bases unmatched: 8. This CDR3 reads CASSLDSAGQGVEQYF. CDR3 sequence (DNA): TGTGCCAGCAGCTTAGATTCTGCGGGACAGGGGGTCGAGCAGTACTTC.

The chain joins TRBV2 to TRBJ1-2, with D possibly TRBD1 on 6 matching bases. Between the trimmed V and J ends, which lost 6 bases and 3 bases, there was a span of 14 bases. This CDR3 spans 14 amino acids. The germline V gene encodes CDR1 SNHLY and CDR2 FYNNEI. The CDR3 sequence is CASRRLQGDYGYTF. The CDR3 DNA is TGTGCCAGCAGACGTTTACAGGGAGACTATGGCTACACCTTC.

This clone was counted once. This chain joins TRBV28 and TRBJ1-1; weak D call: TRBD1 (6 bases). This CDR3 has 16 residues. Trimming stripped 3 bases from V and 0 bases from J, with 14 bases between. Germline V gene lookup returns CDR1 MDHEN and CDR2 SYDVKM. The CDR3 nucleotides are TGTGCCAGCAGTTTGGGCCCGGGGGGGCTGAACACTGAAGCTTTCTTT. Its translation is CASSLGPGGLNTEAFF.

DNA of the CDR3: TGTGCCAGTAGTAACGCAGCTGGAAACACCATATATTTT. Its protein product is CASSNAAGNTIYF. V is TRBV19 and J is TRBJ1-3; D gene uncertain. CDR3 length: 13 amino acids. V was pared by 4 bases and J by 2 bases, with 6 bases between. The germline gives CDR1 LNHDA, CDR2 SQIVND (reference sequence). The complete variable domain, with remaining parts taken from reference TRBV19 and TRBJ1-3, reads DGGITQSPKYLFRKEGQNVTLSCEQNLNHDAMYWYRQDPGQGLRLIYYSQIVNDFQKGDIAEGYSVSREKKESFPLTVTSAQKNPTAFYLCASSNAAGNTIYFGEGSWLTVV.

The chain is built from TRBV6-5 and TRBJ2-7; 7 bases fit TRBD2. This CDR3 comprises 15 residues. Germline V gives CDR1 MNHEY, CDR2 SVGAGI. J lost 5 bases, V lost 4 bases, and 11 bases had no gene match. The CDR3 spells CASSSQRGGRDEQYF. The CDR3 DNA sequence: TGTGCCAGCAGTTCCCAACGGGGAGGGCGGGACGAGCAGTACTTC.

The chain employs TRBV6-5 and TRBJ1-5, with D possibly being TRBD1 (6 bases). The CDR3 totals 15 residues. Germline V gene data show CDR1 as MNHEY and CDR2 as SVGAGI. Trimming cost V 5 bases and J 0 bases, with 11 bases left between them. The CDR3: CASSPGVYSNQPQHF. CDR3 coding DNA: TGTGCCAGCAGTCCAGGGGTTTATAGCAATCAGCCCCAGCATTTT.

The count of this clone is one. The chain has TRBV18 and TRBJ2-1; D possibly corresponds to TRBD1 (5 bases). Germline V CDR1 and CDR2: KGHSH, LQKENI. The V gene lost 2 bases and the J gene lost 5 bases, with 7 bases spanning the gap. The CDR3 has 13 residues. Written as DNA, the CDR3 is TGTGCCAGCTCACCAGACAGACACAATGAGCAGTTCTTC. Protein: CASSPDRHNEQFF.